This T cell receptor (beta chain) is drawn from a study of cytomegalovirus exposure and HLA in healthy donors. Study-level results: A later analysis found most CMV-associated TCR beta chains apparently HLA-restricted. Three of the chains that were CMV-associated were confirmed in vitro to be specific for CMV antigens. In a later analysis, 16,951 TCR beta sequences were associated with HLA alleles at 0.05 false discovery rate.

From germline, CDR1 is SGHVS and CDR2 FQNEAQ. The length of the CDR3 is 15 residues. J lost 6 bases, V lost 0 bases, and 2 bases had no gene match. The PCR employed 60 Vbeta primers together with 13 Jbeta primers. Sequenced by immunoSEQ multiplex PCR; TCRdb stores in-frame clones only, minus some. The sample has roughly 180,000 clones, around 77% seen once; the top ten hold less than 2%. About this clone itself: Antigen unknown.

This TCR came from a woman in her 30s in good health and CMV-seronegative. This sequence joins TRBV7-8 and TRBJ2-2; 9 bases fit TRBD1. Sample: PBMCs. The CDR3 DNA sequence: TGTGCCAGCAGCTTAGCGGGACAGGGTGCCGGGGAGCTGTTTTTT. Its protein product is CASSLAGQGAGELFF.